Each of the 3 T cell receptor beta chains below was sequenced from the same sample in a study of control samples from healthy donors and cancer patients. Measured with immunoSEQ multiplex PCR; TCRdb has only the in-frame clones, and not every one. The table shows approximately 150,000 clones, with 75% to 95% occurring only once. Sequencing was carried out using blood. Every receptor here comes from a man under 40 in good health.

CDR3 in DNA: TGTGCCAGCAGTAAATCCGGGGTAGCCAAAAACATTCAGTACTTC. Protein sequence: CASSKSGVAKNIQYF. The genes are TRBV6-5 and TRBJ2-4; D possibly corresponds to TRBD2 (5 bases). Per the germline V gene, CDR1 is MNHEY and CDR2 is SVGAGI. V was cut by 5 bases and J by 0 bases, with 11 bases left in between. This CDR3 comprises 15 residues.

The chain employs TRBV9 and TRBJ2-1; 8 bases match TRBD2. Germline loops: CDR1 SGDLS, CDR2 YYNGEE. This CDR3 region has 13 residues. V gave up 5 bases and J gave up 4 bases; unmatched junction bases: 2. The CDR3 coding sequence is TGTGCCAGCAGTAGCGGGGTGTACAATGAGCAGTTCTTC. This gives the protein CASSSGVYNEQFF.

Written as DNA, the CDR3 is TGTGCCAGCAGTTACTCGAAGTCAGGTTATGGCTACACCTTC. Its translation: CASSYSKSGYGYTF. The J gene is TRBJ1-2, the V gene TRBV6-5; D call uncertain. Per the germline V gene, CDR1 is MNHEY and CDR2 is SVGAGI. This CDR3 has 14 amino acids. The V end was cut by 0 bases, the J end by 5 bases, with 10 bases between.